The clone carrying this TCR beta chain turned up a few times. Its target is unknown. Any patient presenting with uncontrolled infection, other autoimmune disease, pregnancy or lactation was left out. Diagnoses rested on clinical symptoms, serum thyroxine and TRAb, thyroid ultrasound and orbital computed tomography. The data belong to a study of T cells in Graves' hyperthyroidism and ophthalmopathy. Using RNA transcripts as the source, TCR beta CDR3 regions were amplified. The primer set for the first-round RT-PCR of the TCR CDR3 was HTBI. In TCRdb, the multiplex PCR reads were re-called with MiXCR into one record per CDR3 protein. The table has about 610,000 distinct CDR3 sequences, roughly 14% seen once. Study results and caveats: A median around 6.4 months before onset, the model predicted ophthalmopathy. A model of 13 V-J features distinguished ophthalmopathy from stable hyperthyroidism.

Germline V CDR1 and CDR2: LGHDT, YNNKEL (reference sequence). V lost 1 base, J lost 6 bases, and 10 bases lay in between. This CDR3 is built from 13 residues. This TCR was sampled from a woman between 35 and 50 years old with Graves' ophthalmopathy. The chain couples TRBV3-1 to TRBJ2-7; D is possibly TRBD2 (5 bases). Specimen: blood. CDR3 protein: CASSQGLSLEQYF. CDR3 DNA sequence: TGTGCCAGCAGCCAAGGACTATCCCTCGAGCAGTACTTC.